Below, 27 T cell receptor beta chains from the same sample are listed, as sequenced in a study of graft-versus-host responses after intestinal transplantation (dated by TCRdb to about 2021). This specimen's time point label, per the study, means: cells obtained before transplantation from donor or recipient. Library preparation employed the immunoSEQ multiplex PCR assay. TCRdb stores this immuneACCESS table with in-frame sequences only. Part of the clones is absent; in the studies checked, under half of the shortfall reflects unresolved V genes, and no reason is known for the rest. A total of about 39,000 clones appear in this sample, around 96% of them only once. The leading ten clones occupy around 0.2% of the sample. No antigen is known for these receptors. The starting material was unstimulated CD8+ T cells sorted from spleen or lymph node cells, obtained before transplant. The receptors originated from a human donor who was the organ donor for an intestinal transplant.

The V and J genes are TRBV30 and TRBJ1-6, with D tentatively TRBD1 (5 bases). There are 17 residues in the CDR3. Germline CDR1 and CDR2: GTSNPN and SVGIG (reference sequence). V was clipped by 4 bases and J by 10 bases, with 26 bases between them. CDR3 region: CAWKEFWQGKLRSPLHF. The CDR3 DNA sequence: TGTGCCTGGAAGGAATTCTGGCAGGGCAAGTTAAGATCACCCCTCCACTTT.

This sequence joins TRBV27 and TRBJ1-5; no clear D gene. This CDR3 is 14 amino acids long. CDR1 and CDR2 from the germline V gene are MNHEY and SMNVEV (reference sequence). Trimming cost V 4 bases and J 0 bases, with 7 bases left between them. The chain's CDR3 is CASSSRNSNQPQHF. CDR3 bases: TGTGCCAGCAGTTCGCGGAATAGCAATCAGCCCCAGCATTTT.

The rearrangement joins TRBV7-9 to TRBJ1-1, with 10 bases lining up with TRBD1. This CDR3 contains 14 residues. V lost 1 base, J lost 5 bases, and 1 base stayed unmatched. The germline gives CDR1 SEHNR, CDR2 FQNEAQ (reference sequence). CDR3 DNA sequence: TGTGCCAGCAGCTTAGTGGACAGGGGGACTGAAGCTTTCTTT. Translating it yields CASSLVDRGTEAFF.

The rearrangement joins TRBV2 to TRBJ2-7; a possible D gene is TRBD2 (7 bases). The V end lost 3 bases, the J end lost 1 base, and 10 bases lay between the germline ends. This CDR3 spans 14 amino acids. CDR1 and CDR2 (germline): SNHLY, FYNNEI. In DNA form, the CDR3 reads TGTGCCAGCAGTGAGCGGGGGCCATCCTACGAGCAGTACTTC. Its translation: CASSERGPSYEQYF.

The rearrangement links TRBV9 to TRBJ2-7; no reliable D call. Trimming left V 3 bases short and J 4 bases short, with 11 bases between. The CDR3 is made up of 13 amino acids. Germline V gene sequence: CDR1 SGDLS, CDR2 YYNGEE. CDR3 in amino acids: CASSGRVKYEQYF. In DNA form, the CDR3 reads TGTGCCAGCAGCGGCCGGGTTAAGTACGAGCAGTACTTC. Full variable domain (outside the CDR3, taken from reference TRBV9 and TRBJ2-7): DSGVTQTPKHLITATGQRVTLRCSPRSGDLSVYWYQQSLDQGLQFLIQYYNGEERAKGNILERFSAQQFPDLHSELNLSSLELGDSALYFCASSGRVKYEQYFGPGTRLTVT.

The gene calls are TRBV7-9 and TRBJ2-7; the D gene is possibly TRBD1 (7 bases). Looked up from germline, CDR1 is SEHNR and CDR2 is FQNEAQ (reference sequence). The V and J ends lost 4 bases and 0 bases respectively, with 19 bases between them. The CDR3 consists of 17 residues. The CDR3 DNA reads TGTGCCAGCAGCTCTAGGGGGCAGGGGACTTTCTCCTACGAGCAGTACTTC. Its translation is CASSSRGQGTFSYEQYF.

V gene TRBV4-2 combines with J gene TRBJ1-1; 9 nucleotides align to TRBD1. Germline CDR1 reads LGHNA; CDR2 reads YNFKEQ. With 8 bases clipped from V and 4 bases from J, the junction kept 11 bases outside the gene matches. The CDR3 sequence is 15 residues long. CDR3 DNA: TGTGCCAGCTCCCGGGACAGGGAGGGTAGCACTGAAGCTTTCTTT. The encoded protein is CASSRDREGSTEAFF.

CDR3 in DNA: TGTGCCAGCAGACTACAGGGAGGTGAGGCCAAAAACATTCAGTACTTC. Its protein is CASRLQGGEAKNIQYF. The V call is TRBV27, the J call TRBJ2-4; possibly TRBD1 or TRBD2 for D (6 bases each). Trimming removed 6 bases at V and 1 base at J, with 16 bases between. CDR3 length: 16 residues. CDR1 is MNHEY and CDR2 is SMNVEV in the germline V gene (reference sequence).

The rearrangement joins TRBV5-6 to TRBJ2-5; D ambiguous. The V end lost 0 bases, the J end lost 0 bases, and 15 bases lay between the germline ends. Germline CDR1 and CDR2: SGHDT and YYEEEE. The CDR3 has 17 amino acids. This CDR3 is CASSLGFHNPYQETQYF. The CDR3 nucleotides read TGTGCCAGCAGCTTGGGGTTCCACAATCCGTACCAAGAGACCCAGTACTTC.

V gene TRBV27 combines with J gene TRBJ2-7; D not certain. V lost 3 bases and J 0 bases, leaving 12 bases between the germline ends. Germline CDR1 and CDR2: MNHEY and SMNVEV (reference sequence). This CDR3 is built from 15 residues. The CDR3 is CASSFVASGSYEQYF. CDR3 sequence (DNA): TGTGCCAGCAGTTTCGTGGCCTCGGGCTCCTACGAGCAGTACTTC.

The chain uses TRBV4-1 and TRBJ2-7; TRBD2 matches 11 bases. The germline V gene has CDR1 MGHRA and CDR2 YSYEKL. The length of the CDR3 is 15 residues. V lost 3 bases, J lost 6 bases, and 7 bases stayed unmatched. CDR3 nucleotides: TGCGCCAGCAGCCATCCTAGCGGGGGGCTGGGCGAGCAGTACTTC. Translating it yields CASSHPSGGLGEQYF.

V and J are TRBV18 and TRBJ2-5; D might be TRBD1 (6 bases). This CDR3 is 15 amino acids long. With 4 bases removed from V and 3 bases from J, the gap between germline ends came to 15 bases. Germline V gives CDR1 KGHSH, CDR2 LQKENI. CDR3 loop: CASSRLPGTKETQYF. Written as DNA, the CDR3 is TGTGCCAGCTCACGACTCCCCGGGACAAAAGAGACCCAGTACTTC. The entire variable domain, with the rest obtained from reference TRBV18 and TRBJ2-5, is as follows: NAGVMQNPRHLVRRRGQEARLRCSPMKGHSHVYWYRQLPEEGLKFMVYLQKENIIDESGMPKERFSAEFPKEGPSILRIQQVVRGDSAAYFCASSRLPGTKETQYFGPGTRLLVL.

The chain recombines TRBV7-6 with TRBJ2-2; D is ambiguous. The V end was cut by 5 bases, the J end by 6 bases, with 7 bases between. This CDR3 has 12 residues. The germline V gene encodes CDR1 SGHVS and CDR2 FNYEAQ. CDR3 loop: CASSLTAGELFF. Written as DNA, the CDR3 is TGTGCCAGCAGCCTTACGGCCGGGGAGCTGTTTTTT.

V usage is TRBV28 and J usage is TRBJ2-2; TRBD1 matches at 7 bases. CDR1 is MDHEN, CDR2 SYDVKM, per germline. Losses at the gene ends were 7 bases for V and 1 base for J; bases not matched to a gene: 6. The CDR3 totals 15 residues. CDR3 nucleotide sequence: TGTGCCAGCAAGGGCCCAGGGGGGAACACCGGGGAGCTGTTTTTT. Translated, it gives CASKGPGGNTGELFF.

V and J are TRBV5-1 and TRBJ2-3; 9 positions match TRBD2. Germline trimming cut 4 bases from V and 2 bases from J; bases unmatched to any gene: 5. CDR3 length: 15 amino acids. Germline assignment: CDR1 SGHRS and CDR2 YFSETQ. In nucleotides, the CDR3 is TGCGCCAGCAGCGTGCGGGGGGGCAACACAGATACGCAGTATTTT. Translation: CASSVRGGNTDTQYF.

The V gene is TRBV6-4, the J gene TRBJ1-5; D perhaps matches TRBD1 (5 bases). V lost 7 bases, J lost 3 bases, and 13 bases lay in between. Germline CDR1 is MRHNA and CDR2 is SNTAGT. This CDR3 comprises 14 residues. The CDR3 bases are TGTGCCAGCACAGACCGGGACCCCAATCAGCCCCAGCATTTT. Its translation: CASTDRDPNQPQHF.

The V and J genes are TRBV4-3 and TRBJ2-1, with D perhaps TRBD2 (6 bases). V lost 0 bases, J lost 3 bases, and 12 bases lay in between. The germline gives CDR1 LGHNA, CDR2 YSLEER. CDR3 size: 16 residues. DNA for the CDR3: TGCGCCAGCAGCCAAGATCACGCGGGGCGCTACAATGAGCAGTTCTTC. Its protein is CASSQDHAGRYNEQFF.

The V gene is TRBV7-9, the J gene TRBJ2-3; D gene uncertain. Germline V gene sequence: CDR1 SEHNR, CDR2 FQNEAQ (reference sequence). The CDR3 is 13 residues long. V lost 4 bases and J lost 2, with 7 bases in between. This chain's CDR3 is CASSSSSTDTQYF. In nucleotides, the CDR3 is TGTGCCAGCAGCTCGAGTTCCACAGATACGCAGTATTTT. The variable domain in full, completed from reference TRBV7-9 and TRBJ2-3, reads DTGVSQNPRHKITKRGQNVTFRCDPISEHNRLYWYRQTLGQGPEFLTYFQNEAQLEKSRLLSDRFSAERPKGSFSTLEIQRTEQGDSAMYLCASSSSSTDTQYFGPGTRLTVL.

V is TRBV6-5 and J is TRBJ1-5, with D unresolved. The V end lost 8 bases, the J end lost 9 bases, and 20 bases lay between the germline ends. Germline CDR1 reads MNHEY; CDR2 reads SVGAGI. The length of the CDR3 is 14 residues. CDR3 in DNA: TGTGCCAGCCAGTCTACATCTACCTTAGCGCCCCAGCATTTT. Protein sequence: CASQSTSTLAPQHF.

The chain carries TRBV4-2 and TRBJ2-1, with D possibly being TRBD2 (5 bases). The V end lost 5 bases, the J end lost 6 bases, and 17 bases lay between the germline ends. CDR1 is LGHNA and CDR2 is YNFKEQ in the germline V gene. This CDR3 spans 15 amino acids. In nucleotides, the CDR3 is TGTGCCAGCAGCGCCCGGGCGTCCGCGGGCAATGAGCAGTTCTTC. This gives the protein CASSARASAGNEQFF.

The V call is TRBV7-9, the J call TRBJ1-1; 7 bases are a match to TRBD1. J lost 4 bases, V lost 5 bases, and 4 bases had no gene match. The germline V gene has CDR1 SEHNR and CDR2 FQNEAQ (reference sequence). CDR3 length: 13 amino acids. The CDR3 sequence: CASSTGTATEAFF. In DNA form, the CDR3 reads TGTGCCAGCAGCACCGGGACAGCCACTGAAGCTTTCTTT.

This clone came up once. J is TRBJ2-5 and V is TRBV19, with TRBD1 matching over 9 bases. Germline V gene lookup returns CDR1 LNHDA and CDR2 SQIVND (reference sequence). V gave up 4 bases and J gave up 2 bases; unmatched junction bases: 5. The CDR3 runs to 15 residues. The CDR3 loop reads CASSNPGTGQETQYF. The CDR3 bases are TGTGCCAGTAGTAACCCGGGGACAGGGCAAGAGACCCAGTACTTC.

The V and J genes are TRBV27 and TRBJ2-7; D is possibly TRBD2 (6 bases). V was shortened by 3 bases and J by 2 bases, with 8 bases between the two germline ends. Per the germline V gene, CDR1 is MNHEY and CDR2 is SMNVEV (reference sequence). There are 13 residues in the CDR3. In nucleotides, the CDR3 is TGTGCCAGCAGTTTTCGCGGGGCCTACGAGCAGTACTTC. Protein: CASSFRGAYEQYF.

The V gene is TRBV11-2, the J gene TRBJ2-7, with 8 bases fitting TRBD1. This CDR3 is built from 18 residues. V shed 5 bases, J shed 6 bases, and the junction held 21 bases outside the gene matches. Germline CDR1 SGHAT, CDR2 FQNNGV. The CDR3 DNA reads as TGTGCCAGCAGCACCCACGAGTTCAGCCGGGACAGGTTAGGCGAGCAGTACTTC. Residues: CASSTHEFSRDRLGEQYF.

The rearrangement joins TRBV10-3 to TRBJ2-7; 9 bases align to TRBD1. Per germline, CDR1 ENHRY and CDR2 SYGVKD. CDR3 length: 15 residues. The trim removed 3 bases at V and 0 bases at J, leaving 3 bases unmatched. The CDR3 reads CAISEGTGSSYEQYF. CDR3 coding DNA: TGTGCCATCAGTGAAGGGACAGGGAGCTCCTACGAGCAGTACTTC.

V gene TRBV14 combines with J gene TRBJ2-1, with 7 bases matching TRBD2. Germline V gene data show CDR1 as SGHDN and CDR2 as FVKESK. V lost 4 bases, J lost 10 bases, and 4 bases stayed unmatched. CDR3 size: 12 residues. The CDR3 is CASSLGTIEQFF. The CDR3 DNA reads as TGTGCCAGCAGCCTTGGGACTATAGAGCAGTTCTTC.

The CDR3 region is CASIGPYGYTF. The CDR3 nucleotides read TGTGCCAGCATAGGGCCCTATGGCTACACCTTC. V and J are TRBV2 and TRBJ1-2; unclear D gene. The CDR3 loop spans 11 amino acids. CDR1 and CDR2 (germline): SNHLY, FYNNEI. V was clipped by 7 bases and J by 4 bases, with 7 bases between them. Combining the CDR3 with reference TRBV2 and TRBJ1-2 gives the whole variable domain EPEVTQTPSHQVTQMGQEVILRCVPISNHLYFYWYRQILGQKVEFLVSFYNNEISEKSEIFDDQFSVERPDGSNFTLKIRSTKLEDSAMYFCASIGPYGYTFGSGTRLTVV.